These 31 T cell receptor beta chains were all obtained from the same sample, sequenced in a study of healthy donors' naive CD4 and CD8 T cells. TCR libraries were built from approximately 520 ng of total RNA by linear amplification. TCRdb reanalysed the reads using MiXCR and keeps one entry per CDR3 protein. Among some 190,000 distinct CDR3 sequences listed, over 60% were seen once. The source material was naive CD4+ and CD8+ T cells sorted from blood, pooled from several donors. The receptors come from a pool of human donors in good health; the sample pools cells from several healthy donors.

Only a few counts were recorded for this clonotype. This chain joins TRBV29-1 and TRBJ1-1; no firm D call. Germline V CDR1 and CDR2: SQVTM, ANQGSEA. The CDR3 is 13 amino acids. V gave up 1 base and J gave up 4 bases, with 10 bases separating them. The CDR3 nucleotides are TGCAGCGTTGAAGGGCGTACGGGCACTGAAGCTTTCTTT. Translating it yields CSVEGRTGTEAFF.

The chain is built from TRBV29-1 and TRBJ1-1, with D possibly TRBD1 on 6 matching bases. This CDR3 spans 13 amino acids. Between the trimmed V and J ends, which lost 6 bases and 1 base, there was a span of 12 bases. The V gene's germline CDR1 is SQVTM and CDR2 ANQGSEA. CDR3 in amino acids: CSVLGQGNTEAFF. DNA for the CDR3: TGCAGCGTCCTGGGACAAGGGAACACTGAAGCTTTCTTT.

The chain carries TRBV6-6 and TRBJ1-1, with 11 positions matching TRBD1. Germline CDR1 and CDR2: MNHNY and SVGAGI (reference sequence). The CDR3 spans 15 residues. Trimming removed 5 bases from V and 5 bases from J; junction bases left unmatched: 7. This CDR3 reads CASSTWTGGFTEAFF. For the CDR3, the DNA is TGTGCCAGCAGTACCTGGACAGGGGGCTTTACTGAAGCTTTCTTT.

The chain recombines TRBV6-1 with TRBJ1-5, with D unresolved. Between the trimmed V and J ends, which lost 6 bases and 11 bases, there was a span of 17 bases. CDR3 length: 13 amino acids. Germline CDR1 is MNHNS and CDR2 is SASEGT. The CDR3 DNA sequence: TGTGCCAGCAGCCCTTCCCGTCCCGAAGCCCAGCATTTT. Residues: CASSPSRPEAQHF.

V gene TRBV5-5 combines with J gene TRBJ2-5; D remains unclear. CDR3 size: 15 residues. CDR1 is SGHKS and CDR2 is YYEKEE in the germline V gene (reference sequence). The V and J ends lost 0 bases and 2 bases respectively, with 11 bases between them. The CDR3 nucleotides are TGTGCCAGCAGCTTGGGGCAGCGAAATCAAGAGACCCAGTACTTC. It yields the protein CASSLGQRNQETQYF. The full variable domain, its missing parts supplied by reference TRBV5-5 and TRBJ2-5, is DAGVTQSPTHLIKTRGQQVTLRCSPISGHKSVSWYQQVLGQGPQFIFQYYEKEERGRGNFPDRFSARQFPNYSSELNVNALLLGDSALYLCASSLGQRNQETQYFGPGTRLLVL.

The rearrangement links TRBV24-1 to TRBJ1-4; 9 bases line up with TRBD1. The germline V gene encodes CDR1 KGHDR and CDR2 SFDVKD. The CDR3 spans 17 residues. Unmatched junction bases numbered 10, after V lost 2 bases and J lost 7 bases. The CDR3 region is CATSDWNGQGQPEKLFF. The CDR3 region has the DNA TGTGCCACCAGTGATTGGAACGGACAGGGGCAGCCTGAAAAACTGTTTTTT.

The chain's CDR3 is CASSQGTVSLNYGYTF. As DNA, the CDR3 is TGCGCCAGCAGCCAGGGGACGGTCTCCCTTAACTATGGCTACACCTTC. The rearrangement uses TRBV4-3 and TRBJ1-2, with D tentatively TRBD1 (5 bases). V lost 3 bases and J 1 base, leaving 15 bases between the germline ends. Germline V CDR1 and CDR2: LGHNA, YSLEER. This CDR3 comprises 16 residues.

This chain links TRBV4-2 with TRBJ2-1, with D perhaps matching TRBD1 (6 bases). The CDR3 loop spans 13 amino acids. The germline V and J ends were trimmed by 8 bases and 6 bases, with 14 bases remaining between them. Germline assignment: CDR1 LGHNA and CDR2 YNFKEQ. The DNA of the CDR3 is TGTGCCAGCGGTGGGGGCTCCGGCAATGAGCAGTTCTTC. This translates into CASGGGSGNEQFF.

This clonotype was detected a few times. The chain links TRBV19 to TRBJ2-3; 8 nucleotides agree with TRBD1. This CDR3 has 15 amino acids. Germline trimming cut 5 bases from V and 2 bases from J; bases unmatched to any gene: 6. Germline assignment: CDR1 LNHDA and CDR2 SQIVND (reference sequence). The CDR3 coding sequence is TGTGCCAGTAGTTCTAGCCAGGGGGCCACAGATACGCAGTATTTT. Amino acid sequence: CASSSSQGATDTQYF.

V usage is TRBV5-6 and J usage is TRBJ1-1, with 7 bases matching TRBD1. The V gene's germline CDR1 is SGHDT and CDR2 YYEEEE. There are 14 residues in the CDR3. V dropped 3 bases and J dropped 3; count of bases not matched to a gene: 5. The CDR3 DNA follows: TGTGCCAGCAGCTCCGCGGGACAGTACACTGAAGCTTTCTTT. Amino acid sequence: CASSSAGQYTEAFF.

V and J are TRBV30 and TRBJ2-7, with TRBD1 matching 9 bases. Unmatched junction bases numbered 7, after V lost 3 bases and J lost 1 base. CDR3 size: 15 residues. The V gene's germline CDR1 is GTSNPN and CDR2 SVGIG (reference sequence). The CDR3 reads CAWSVQGTGSYEQYF. CDR3 bases: TGTGCCTGGAGCGTTCAGGGGACAGGGTCCTACGAGCAGTACTTC.

This chain connects TRBV29-1 to TRBJ1-2, with D possibly TRBD1 on 6 matching bases. The CDR3 is 12 amino acids. V dropped 4 bases and J dropped 2 bases, with 8 bases sitting between them. The germline V gene has CDR1 SQVTM and CDR2 ANQGSEA. CDR3 in DNA: TGCAGCGTTGCTAGGGGGAACTATGGCTACACCTTC. It translates to CSVARGNYGYTF.

The V and J genes are TRBV6-4 and TRBJ2-1; TRBD2 matches at 10 bases. With V trimmed by 4 bases and J by 5 bases, 2 bases remained unmatched. This CDR3 is 14 amino acids long. The germline V gene has CDR1 MRHNA and CDR2 SNTAGT. CDR3 nucleotide sequence: TGTGCCAGCAGTGGTCTAGCGGGAGACAATGAGCAGTTCTTC. Translation: CASSGLAGDNEQFF.

This chain joins TRBV19 and TRBJ1-1; tentatively, D is TRBD1 (5 bases). V was clipped by 2 bases and J by 3 bases, with 16 bases between them. The CDR3 length is 16 residues. Germline assignment: CDR1 LNHDA and CDR2 SQIVND (reference sequence). The CDR3 sequence: CASSIRTGGLDTEAFF. The CDR3 DNA sequence: TGTGCCAGTAGTATACGGACGGGGGGATTGGACACTGAAGCTTTCTTT.

CDR3 amino acids: CASSLTGTTYNEQFF. CDR3 sequence (DNA): TGTGCCAGTAGCCTGACAGGGACTACCTACAATGAGCAGTTCTTC. This sequence joins TRBV19 and TRBJ2-1, with D tentatively TRBD1 or TRBD2 (7 bases each). Germline CDR1 is LNHDA and CDR2 is SQIVND (reference sequence). The CDR3 totals 15 residues. Trimming removed 6 bases at V and 2 bases at J, with 14 bases between.

This clonotype was counted once. J is TRBJ2-5 and V is TRBV5-4, with 11 bases aligning to TRBD2. The CDR3 extends over 16 amino acids. V lost 1 base and J lost 1; bases outside the gene matches: 3. Germline V gives CDR1 SGHNT, CDR2 YYREEE (reference sequence). This CDR3 is CASSLPGLAVQETQYF. The CDR3 DNA sequence: TGTGCCAGCAGCTTGCCGGGACTAGCGGTCCAAGAGACCCAGTACTTC.

J is TRBJ1-3 and V is TRBV6-5; TRBD1 might be the D (6 bases). Germline V CDR1 and CDR2: MNHEY, SVGAGI. Between the trimmed V and J ends, which lost 4 bases and 0 bases, there was a span of 10 bases. The CDR3 runs 15 residues. CDR3 protein: CASSLQGVSGNTIYF. CDR3 DNA: TGTGCCAGCAGTTTACAGGGAGTCTCTGGAAACACCATATATTTT.

This clonotype came up a few times. V usage is TRBV27 and J usage is TRBJ1-1; the D is unclear. The CDR3 totals 12 residues. V was pared by 3 bases and J by 10 bases, with 12 bases between. Germline loops: CDR1 MNHEY, CDR2 SMNVEV (reference sequence). The CDR3 spells CASSFSGSSAFF. The CDR3 DNA follows: TGTGCCAGCAGTTTCTCCGGCTCCTCAGCTTTCTTT.

This rearrangement joins TRBV6-5 to TRBJ2-7; D call uncertain. CDR1 and CDR2 from the germline V gene are MNHEY and SVGAGI. Trimming cost V 0 bases and J 2 bases, with 11 bases left between them. There are 15 residues in the CDR3. CDR3 bases: TGTGCCAGCAGTTACTCGAACCCTACTACCTACGAGCAGTACTTC. It translates to CASSYSNPTTYEQYF.

The rearrangement joins TRBV29-1 to TRBJ2-3, with D tentatively TRBD2 (6 bases). The V gene's germline CDR1 is SQVTM and CDR2 ANQGSEA. V was cut by 7 bases and J by 8 bases, with 22 bases left in between. The CDR3 sequence is 14 residues long. The DNA of the CDR3 is TGCAGCGGGCGGATCTCAACCCGGCGGGGTACGCAGTATTTT. Translating it yields CSGRISTRRGTQYF.

The chain joins TRBV6-5 to TRBJ1-2, with unresolved D. This CDR3 region has 13 residues. Trimming stripped 6 bases from V and 4 bases from J, with 12 bases between. Germline V gene sequence: CDR1 MNHEY, CDR2 SVGAGI. The CDR3 sequence: CASSERDGYGYTF. The CDR3 coding sequence is TGTGCCAGCAGCGAGAGAGACGGCTATGGCTACACCTTC.

This clonotype was observed a few times. The chain carries TRBV29-1 and TRBJ2-1, with D possibly being TRBD1 (5 bases). V was pared by 5 bases and J by 6 bases, with 11 bases between. CDR1 and CDR2 from the germline V gene are SQVTM and ANQGSEA. This CDR3 spans 12 amino acids. The CDR3, as DNA: TGCAGCGTTCAGGGTCAGGGCAATGAGCAGTTCTTC. Translated, it gives CSVQGQGNEQFF.

V usage is TRBV5-6 and J usage is TRBJ1-1, with a weak D call TRBD1 (5 bases). V shed 3 bases and J shed 5 bases, with 11 bases lying between them. Germline values: CDR1 SGHDT, CDR2 YYEEEE. This CDR3 is built from 13 residues. The CDR3 protein is CASSSERGTEAFF. In DNA, the CDR3 is TGTGCCAGCAGCTCCGAACGGGGGACTGAAGCTTTCTTT. Variable domain in full (rest from reference TRBV5-6 and TRBJ1-1): DAGVTQSPTHLIKTRGQQVTLRCSPKSGHDTVSWYQQALGQGPQFIFQYYEEEERQRGNFPDRFSGHQFPNYSSELNVNALLLGDSALYLCASSSERGTEAFFGQGTRLTVV.

This chain joins TRBV15 and TRBJ1-1, with no clear D. The germline gives CDR1 LNHNV, CDR2 YYDKDF (reference sequence). Trimming stripped 1 base from V and 5 bases from J, with 11 bases between. The CDR3 consists of 14 residues. CDR3 nucleotides: TGTGCCACCAGCAGAGGCGAGGTAGGGACTGAAGCTTTCTTT. Translation gives CATSRGEVGTEAFF.

The rearrangement links TRBV19 to TRBJ1-1; 11 bases map to TRBD1. The V segment lost 9 bases and the J segment 4 bases; nucleotides outside the gene matches: 13. CDR3 length equals 16 residues. Germline V gene sequence: CDR1 LNHDA, CDR2 SQIVND (reference sequence). The CDR3 spells CASTIRTGGRATEAFF. In DNA form, the CDR3 reads TGTGCCAGCACGATAAGGACAGGGGGCCGGGCCACTGAAGCTTTCTTT.

The chain joins TRBV29-1 to TRBJ1-1; D call uncertain. CDR1 and CDR2 from the germline V gene are SQVTM and ANQGSEA. Trimming stripped 5 bases from V and 2 bases from J, with 12 bases between. The CDR3 is 13 amino acids. The CDR3 sequence: CSVSPLRNTEAFF. DNA of the CDR3: TGCAGCGTTAGCCCTCTACGAAACACTGAAGCTTTCTTT.

The rearrangement uses TRBV29-1 and TRBJ2-6; D is uncertain. CDR3 size: 18 residues. The germline V and J ends were trimmed by 0 bases and 0 bases, with 15 bases remaining between them. Germline CDR1 reads SQVTM; CDR2 reads ANQGSEA. The CDR3 sequence: CSVEDVGTSHSGANVLTF. In DNA form, the CDR3 reads TGCAGCGTTGAAGATGTGGGCACCTCCCACTCTGGGGCCAACGTCCTGACTTTC.

The V gene is TRBV6-5, the J gene TRBJ2-7; the match to TRBD1 covers 8 bases. CDR3 size: 14 residues. CDR1 is MNHEY and CDR2 is SVGAGI in the germline V gene. J gave up 3 bases and V 5 bases, and 6 bases lay outside the gene matches. The CDR3 coding sequence is TGTGCCAGCAGTCCCACAGGGGGATTCTACGAGCAGTACTTC. The encoded protein is CASSPTGGFYEQYF.

The chain couples TRBV10-3 to TRBJ1-5; perhaps TRBD1 as D (5 bases). Trimming left V 4 bases short and J 0 bases short, with 13 bases between. The germline CDR1 and CDR2 sequences are ENHRY and SYGVKD. The CDR3 has 16 amino acids. CDR3 coding DNA: TGTGCCATCAGTGCTCGCGGGGGAGATAGCAATCAGCCCCAGCATTTT. Translating it yields CAISARGGDSNQPQHF.

This chain joins TRBV6-2 or TRBV6-3 and TRBJ2-1, with TRBD1 matching 7 bases. This CDR3 has 15 amino acids. The V and J ends lost 6 bases and 8 bases, in that order; junction bases with no gene match: 13. Germline CDR1 MNHEY, CDR2 SVGEGT. CDR3: CASRKDRAWGDEQFF. CDR3 sequence (DNA): TGTGCCAGCAGAAAAGACAGGGCTTGGGGCGATGAGCAGTTCTTC.

This chain joins TRBV19 and TRBJ2-7; perhaps TRBD2 as D (6 bases). The germline gives CDR1 LNHDA, CDR2 SQIVND (reference sequence). The CDR3 loop spans 14 amino acids. V lost 2 bases and J lost 3, with 11 bases in between. In DNA form, the CDR3 reads TGTGCCAGTAGTATAATCGGGGGAAACTACGAGCAGTACTTC. The encoded protein is CASSIIGGNYEQYF. The variable domain in full, completed from reference TRBV19 and TRBJ2-7, reads DGGITQSPKYLFRKEGQNVTLSCEQNLNHDAMYWYRQDPGQGLRLIYYSQIVNDFQKGDIAEGYSVSREKKESFPLTVTSAQKNPTAFYLCASSIIGGNYEQYFGPGTRLTVT.